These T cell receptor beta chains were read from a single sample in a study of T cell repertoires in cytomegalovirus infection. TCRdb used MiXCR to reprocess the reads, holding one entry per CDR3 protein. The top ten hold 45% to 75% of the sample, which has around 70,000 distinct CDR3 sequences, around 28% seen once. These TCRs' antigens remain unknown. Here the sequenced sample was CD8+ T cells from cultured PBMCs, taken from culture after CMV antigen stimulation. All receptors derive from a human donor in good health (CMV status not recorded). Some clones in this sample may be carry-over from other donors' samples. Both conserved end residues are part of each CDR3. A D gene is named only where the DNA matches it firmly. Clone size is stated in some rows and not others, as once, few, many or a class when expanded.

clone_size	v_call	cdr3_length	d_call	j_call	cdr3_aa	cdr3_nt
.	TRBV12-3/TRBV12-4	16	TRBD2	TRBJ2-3	CASSRTSGRGADTQYF	TGTGCCAGCAGTCGGACTAGCGGGAGAGGCGCAGATACGCAGTATTTT
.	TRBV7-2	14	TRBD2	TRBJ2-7	CASGRLAVPYEQYF	TGTGCCAGCGGACGACTAGCGGTGCCCTACGAGCAGTACTTC
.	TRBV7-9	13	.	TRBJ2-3	CASSLDGADTQYF	TGTGCCAGCAGCCTCGACGGAGCAGATACGCAGTATTTT
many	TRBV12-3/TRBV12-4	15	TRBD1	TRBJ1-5	CASSPTGVSNQPQHF	TGTGCCAGCAGTCCGACAGGGGTGAGCAATCAGCCCCAGCATTTT
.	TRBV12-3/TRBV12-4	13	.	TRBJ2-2	CASSFWDTGELFF	TGTGCCAGCAGTTTTTGGGACACCGGGGAGCTGTTTTTT
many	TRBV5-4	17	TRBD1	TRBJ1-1	CASSSRGAGGAKAEAFF	TGTGCCAGCAGCTCTAGAGGCGCAGGGGGCGCAAAGGCTGAAGCTTTCTTT
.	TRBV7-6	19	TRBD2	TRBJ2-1	CASSLEGGLAGLSYNEQFF	TGTGCCAGCAGCTTAGAGGGGGGACTAGCGGGGCTCTCCTACAATGAGCAGTTCTTC
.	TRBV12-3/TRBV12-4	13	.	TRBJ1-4	CASRGPNDEKLFF	TGTGCCAGCCGGGGCCCCAACGATGAAAAACTGTTTTTT
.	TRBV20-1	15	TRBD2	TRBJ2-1	CSARDLLADYNEQFF	TGCAGTGCTAGAGATCTACTAGCGGACTACAATGAGCAGTTCTTC
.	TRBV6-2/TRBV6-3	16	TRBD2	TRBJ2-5	CASSYSGAGGSETQYF	TGTGCCAGCAGTTACTCGGGAGCAGGCGGGAGCGAGACCCAGTACTTC
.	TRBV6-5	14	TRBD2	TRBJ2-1	CASRMSGRANEQFF	TGTGCCAGCAGGATGAGCGGGAGGGCCAATGAGCAGTTCTTC
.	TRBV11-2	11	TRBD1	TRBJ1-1	CASSSGGEAFF	TGTGCCAGCAGTTCAGGGGGTGAAGCTTTCTTT
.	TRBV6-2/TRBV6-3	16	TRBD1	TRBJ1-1	CASRTLGTGENTEAFF	TGTGCCAGCAGGACCCTTGGGACAGGGGAGAATACTGAAGCTTTCTTT
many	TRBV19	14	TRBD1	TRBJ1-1	CASSHRTGNTEAFF	TGTGCCAGTAGTCATCGGACAGGGAACACTGAAGCTTTCTTT
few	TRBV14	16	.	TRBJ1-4	CASSQDGGGHTEKLFF	TGTGCCAGCAGCCAAGACGGCGGGGGGCACACTGAAAAACTGTTTTTT
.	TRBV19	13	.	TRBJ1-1	CASRPLGNTEAFF	TGTGCCAGTAGGCCTCTTGGGAACACTGAAGCTTTCTTT
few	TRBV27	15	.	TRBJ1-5	CASSETWIRNQPQHF	TGTGCCAGCAGTGAGACCTGGATTCGCAATCAGCCCCAGCATTTT
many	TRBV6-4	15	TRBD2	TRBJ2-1	CASSTLAGAYNEQFF	TGTGCCAGCAGTACCCTTGCGGGAGCTTACAATGAGCAGTTCTTC
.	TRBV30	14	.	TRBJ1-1	CAWQGEISGTEAFF	TGTGCCTGGCAGGGAGAGATTTCGGGCACTGAAGCTTTCTTT
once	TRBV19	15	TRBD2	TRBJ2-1	CASSTREGSYNEQFF	TGTGCCAGTAGTACGCGGGAGGGCTCCTACAATGAGCAGTTCTTC
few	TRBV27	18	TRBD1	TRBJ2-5	CASSPFGQGGIGQETQYF	TGTGCCAGCAGTCCTTTCGGACAGGGGGGGATTGGGCAAGAGACCCAGTACTTC
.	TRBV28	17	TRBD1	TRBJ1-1	CASTQHGTVLRNTEAFF	TGTGCCAGCACCCAACACGGGACAGTGTTAAGAAACACTGAAGCTTTCTTT
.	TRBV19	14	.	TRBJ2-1	CASTGGISYNEQFF	TGTGCCAGTACCGGGGGCATCTCCTACAATGAGCAGTTCTTC
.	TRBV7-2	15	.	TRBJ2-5	CASSLDDSPSRDQYF	TGTGCCAGCAGCTTAGATGACTCCCCGTCCCGGGACCAGTACTTC
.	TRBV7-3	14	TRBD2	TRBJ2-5	CASSASGAQETQYF	TGTGCCAGCAGCGCGAGCGGGGCACAAGAGACCCAGTACTTC
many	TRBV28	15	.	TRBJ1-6	CASSLERGPDSPLHF	TGTGCCAGCAGTTTAGAAAGGGGTCCGGATTCACCCCTCCACTTT
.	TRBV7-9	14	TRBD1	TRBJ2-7	CASSGRDRDYEQYF	TGTGCCAGCAGCGGCCGGGACAGGGACTACGAGCAGTACTTC
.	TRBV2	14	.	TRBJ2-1	CASSVSQDDNEQFF	TGTGCCAGCAGTGTATCGCAGGATGACAATGAGCAGTTCTTC
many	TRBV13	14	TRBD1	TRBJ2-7	CASSLGTGVYEQYF	TGTGCCAGCAGCTTGGGGACAGGTGTGTACGAGCAGTACTTC
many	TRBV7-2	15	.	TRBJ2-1	CASSLLGGVTNEQFF	TGTGCCAGCAGCTTATTGGGTGGGGTAACCAATGAGCAGTTCTTC
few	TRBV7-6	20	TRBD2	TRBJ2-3	CASSLDPVASGRPSTDTQYF	TGTGCCAGCAGCTTAGACCCTGTGGCTAGCGGGAGGCCTAGCACAGATACGCAGTATTTT
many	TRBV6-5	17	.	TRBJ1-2	CASSTALRVGVNYGYTF	TGTGCCAGCAGCACCGCCCTTAGGGTGGGGGTTAACTATGGCTACACCTTC
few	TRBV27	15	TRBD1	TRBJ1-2	CASSSFSNRGGGYTF	TGTGCCAGCAGTTCTTTCTCGAACAGGGGCGGCGGCTACACCTTC
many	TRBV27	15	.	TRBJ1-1	CASSFSQGVGTEAFF	TGTGCCAGCAGTTTCTCCCAGGGTGTTGGCACTGAAGCTTTCTTT
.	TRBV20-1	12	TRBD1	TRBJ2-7	CSGTTGVGEQYF	TGCAGTGGGACGACAGGGGTTGGTGAGCAGTACTTC
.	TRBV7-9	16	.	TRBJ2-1	CASNEVAGDLHNELFF	TGTGCCAGCAACGAGGTGGCAGGTGATCTCCACAATGAGCTGTTCTTC
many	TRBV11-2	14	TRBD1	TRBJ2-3	CASSPQGIGDTQYF	TGTGCCAGCAGCCCACAGGGGATTGGGGATACGCAGTATTTT
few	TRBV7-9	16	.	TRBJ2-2	CASSPLTGPSTGELFF	TGTGCCAGCAGCCCTCTTACGGGGCCGAGCACCGGGGAGCTGTTTTTT
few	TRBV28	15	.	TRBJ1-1	CASSLLGSANTEAFF	TGTGCCAGCAGTTTACTCGGATCGGCAAACACTGAAGCTTTCTTT
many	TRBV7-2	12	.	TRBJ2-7	CASSFTGNEQYF	TGTGCCAGCAGCTTCACAGGGAATGAGCAGTACTTC
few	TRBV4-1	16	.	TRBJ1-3	CASSQDDKNSGNTIYF	TGCGCCAGCAGCCAAGATGACAAGAACTCTGGAAACACCATATATTTT
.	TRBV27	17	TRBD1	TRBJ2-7	CASRAGTGGFEAYEQYF	TGTGCCAGCAGGGCCGGGACAGGGGGCTTCGAGGCCTACGAGCAGTACTTC
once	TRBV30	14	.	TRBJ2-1	CVWSVPWAHDEQFF	TGTGTCTGGAGTGTACCTTGGGCTCATGATGAGCAGTTCTTC
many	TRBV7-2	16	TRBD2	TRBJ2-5	CASSPTSGGQQETQYF	TGTGCCAGCAGCCCTACTAGCGGGGGGCAACAAGAGACCCAGTACTTC
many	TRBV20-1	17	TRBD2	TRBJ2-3	CSARERGGLRLADTQYF	TGCAGTGCTAGAGAGCGGGGGGGCCTCCGACTGGCCGATACGCAGTATTTT
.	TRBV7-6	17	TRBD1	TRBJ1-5	CASSSSTGAQDDQPQHF	TGTGCCAGCAGCTCCTCGACAGGGGCGCAGGATGATCAGCCCCAGCATTTT
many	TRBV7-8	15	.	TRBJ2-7	CASSYARALNYEQYF	TGTGCCAGCAGCTACGCACGGGCCCTAAACTACGAGCAGTACTTC
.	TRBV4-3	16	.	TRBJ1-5	CASSQDSGYSNQPQHF	TGCGCCAGCAGCCAAGATAGCGGATATAGCAATCAGCCCCAGCATTTT
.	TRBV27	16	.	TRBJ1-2	CASSLSNVRGGMRCTF	TGTGCCAGCAGTTTATCAAACGTCCGGGGAGGTATGCGGTGCACCTTC
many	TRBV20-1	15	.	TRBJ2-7	CSARDRAGSAYEQYF	TGCAGTGCTAGAGATCGGGCGGGGTCGGCCTACGAGCAGTACTTC
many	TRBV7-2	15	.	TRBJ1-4	CASSLEVATNEKLFF	TGTGCCAGCAGCTTAGAGGTTGCAACTAATGAAAAACTGTTTTTT
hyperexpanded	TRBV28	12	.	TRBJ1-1	CASTPWGSEAFF	TGTGCCAGCACTCCCTGGGGGTCTGAAGCTTTCTTT
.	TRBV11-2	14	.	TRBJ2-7	CASSPGTEAYEQYF	TGTGCCAGCAGCCCGGGGACTGAAGCCTACGAGCAGTACTTC
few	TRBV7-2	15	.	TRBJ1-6	CASSLVLRGNSPLHF	TGTGCCAGCAGCTTAGTCCTCCGGGGTAATTCACCCCTCCACTTT